The present T cell receptor (beta chain) was sequenced within a study of CD8 T cells in Susac syndrome. The CDR3 extends over 13 amino acids. V gave up 5 bases and J gave up 1 base; unmatched junction bases: 4. Germline loops: CDR1 GTSNPN, CDR2 SVGIG (reference sequence). RNA was extracted with the RNeasy kit, and a quantity of about 0.45 to 1 ug was reverse transcribed using random hexamers. TCRdb independently ran MiXCR on the immunoSEQ multiplex PCR reads; one entry per CDR3 protein. The sample consists of 400,000 or so distinct CDR3 sequences, around 83% of them appearing once. This receptor was obtained from a human donor with multiple sclerosis. J is TRBJ1-1 and V is TRBV30; 7 nucleotides align to TRBD1. Sequenced material: CD8+ T cells from PBMCs. The CDR3 bases are TGTGCCTGGGCGACAGGGAGGAACACTGAAGCTTTCTTT. Amino acid sequence: CAWATGRNTEAFF.